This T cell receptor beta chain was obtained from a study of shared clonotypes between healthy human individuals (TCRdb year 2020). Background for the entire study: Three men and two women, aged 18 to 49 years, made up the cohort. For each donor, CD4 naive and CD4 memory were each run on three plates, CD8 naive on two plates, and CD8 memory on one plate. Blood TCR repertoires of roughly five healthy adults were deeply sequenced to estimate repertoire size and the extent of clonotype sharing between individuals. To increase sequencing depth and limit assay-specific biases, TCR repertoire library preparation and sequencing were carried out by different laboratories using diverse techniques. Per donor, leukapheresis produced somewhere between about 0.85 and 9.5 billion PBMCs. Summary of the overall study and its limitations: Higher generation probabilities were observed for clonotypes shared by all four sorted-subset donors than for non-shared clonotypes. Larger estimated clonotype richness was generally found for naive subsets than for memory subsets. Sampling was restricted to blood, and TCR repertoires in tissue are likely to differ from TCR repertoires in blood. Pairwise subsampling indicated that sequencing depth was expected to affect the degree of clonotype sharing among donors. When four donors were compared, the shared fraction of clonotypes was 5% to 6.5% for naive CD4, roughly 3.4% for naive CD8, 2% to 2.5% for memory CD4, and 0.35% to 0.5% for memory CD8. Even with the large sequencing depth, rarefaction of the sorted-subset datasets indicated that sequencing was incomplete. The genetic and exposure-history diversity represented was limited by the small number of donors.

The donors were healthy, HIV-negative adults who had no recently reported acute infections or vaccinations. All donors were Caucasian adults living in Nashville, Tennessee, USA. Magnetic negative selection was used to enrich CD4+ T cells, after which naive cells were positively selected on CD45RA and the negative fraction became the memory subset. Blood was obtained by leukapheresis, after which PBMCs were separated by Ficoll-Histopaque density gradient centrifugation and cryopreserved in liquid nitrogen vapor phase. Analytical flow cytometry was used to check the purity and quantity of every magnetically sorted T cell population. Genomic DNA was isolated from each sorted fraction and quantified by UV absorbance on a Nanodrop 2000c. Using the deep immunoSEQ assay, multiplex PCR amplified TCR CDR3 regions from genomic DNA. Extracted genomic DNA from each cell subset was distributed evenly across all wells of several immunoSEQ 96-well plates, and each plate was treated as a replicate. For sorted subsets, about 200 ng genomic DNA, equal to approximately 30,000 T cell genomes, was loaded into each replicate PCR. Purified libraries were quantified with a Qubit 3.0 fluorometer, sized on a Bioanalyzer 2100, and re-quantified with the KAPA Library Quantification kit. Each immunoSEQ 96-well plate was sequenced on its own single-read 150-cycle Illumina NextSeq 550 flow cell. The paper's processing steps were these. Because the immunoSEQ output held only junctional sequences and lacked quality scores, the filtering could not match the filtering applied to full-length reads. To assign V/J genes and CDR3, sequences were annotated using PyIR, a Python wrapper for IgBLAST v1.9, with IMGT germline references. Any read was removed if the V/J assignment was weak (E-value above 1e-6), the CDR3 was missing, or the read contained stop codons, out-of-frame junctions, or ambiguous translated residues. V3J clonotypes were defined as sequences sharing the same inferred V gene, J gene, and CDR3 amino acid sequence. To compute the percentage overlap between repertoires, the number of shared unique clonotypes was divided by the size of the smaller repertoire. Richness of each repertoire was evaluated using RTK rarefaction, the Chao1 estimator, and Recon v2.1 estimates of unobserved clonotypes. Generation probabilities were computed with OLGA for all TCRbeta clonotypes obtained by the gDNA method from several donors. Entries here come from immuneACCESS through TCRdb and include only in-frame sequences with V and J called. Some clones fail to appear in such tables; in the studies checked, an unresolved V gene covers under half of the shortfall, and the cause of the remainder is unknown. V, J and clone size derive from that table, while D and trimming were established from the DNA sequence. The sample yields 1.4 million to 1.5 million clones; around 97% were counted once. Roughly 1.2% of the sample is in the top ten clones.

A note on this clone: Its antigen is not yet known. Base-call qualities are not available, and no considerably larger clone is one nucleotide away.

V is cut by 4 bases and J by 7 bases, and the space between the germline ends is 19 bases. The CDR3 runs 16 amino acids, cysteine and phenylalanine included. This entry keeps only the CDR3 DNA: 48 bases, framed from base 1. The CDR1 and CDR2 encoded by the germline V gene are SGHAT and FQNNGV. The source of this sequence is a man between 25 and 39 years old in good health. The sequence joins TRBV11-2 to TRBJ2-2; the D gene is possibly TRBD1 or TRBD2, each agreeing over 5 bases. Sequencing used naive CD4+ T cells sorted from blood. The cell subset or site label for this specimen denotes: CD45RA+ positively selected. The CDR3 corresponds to CASSSPETLRGGELFF. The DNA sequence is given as TGTGCCAGCAGCTCACCGGAAACGCTGAGGGGCGGGGAGCTGTTTTTT. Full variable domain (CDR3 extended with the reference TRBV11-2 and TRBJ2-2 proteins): EAGVAQSPRYKIIEKRQSVAFWCNPISGHATLYWYQQILGQGPKLLIQFQNNGVVDDSQLPKDRFSAERLKGVDSTLKIQPAKLEDSAVYLCASSSPETLRGGELFFGEGSRLTVL.